What follows are 26 T cell receptor beta chains derived from one specimen sequenced in a study of neurological immune-mediated disorders. TCRdb used MiXCR to reprocess the 5' RACE reads, holding one entry per CDR3 protein. The repertoire includes some 27,000 distinct CDR3 sequences, approximately 24% of them detected once, and 25% to 30% sits in the top ten. Sequenced: CD4+ T cells from blood. Receptor source: a man aged 50 or older with HTLV-1-associated myelopathy (HAM/TSP).

This clonotype was detected ten times or more. J is TRBJ2-2 and V is TRBV20-1; tentatively, D is TRBD1 (6 bases). This CDR3 comprises 14 residues. CDR1 and CDR2 (germline): DFQATT, SNEGSKA (reference sequence). Between the trimmed V and J ends, which lost 7 bases and 4 bases, there was a span of 16 bases. The CDR3 spells CSGTQGLGTGELFF. The CDR3 DNA is TGCAGTGGGACACAGGGTTTAGGCACCGGGGAGCTGTTTTTT.

This clonotype was seen repeatedly, ten times or more. The CDR3 protein is CASSSGTAVRSSYNEQFF. The CDR3, as DNA: TGTGCCAGCAGCTCCGGGACAGCGGTACGGAGCTCCTACAATGAGCAGTTCTTC. This sequence joins TRBV7-3 and TRBJ2-1; the match to TRBD1 covers 7 bases. Trimming cost V 4 bases and J 0 bases; bases outside gene matches: 12. Germline loops: CDR1 SGHTA, CDR2 FQGTGA. The length of the CDR3 is 18 residues.

This clonotype was recorded many times. The gene calls are TRBV20-1 and TRBJ2-1; 7 bases align to TRBD1. This CDR3 is built from 13 residues. The V segment lost 3 bases and the J segment 2 bases; nucleotides outside the gene matches: 1. CDR1 is DFQATT, CDR2 SNEGSKA, per germline (reference sequence). The DNA of the CDR3 is TGCAGTGCTAGGCAGGGGGCCTACAATGAGCAGTTCTTC. Translated, it gives CSARQGAYNEQFF.

This clonotype was detected many times. The gene calls are TRBV18 and TRBJ1-1; D remains ambiguous. Between the trimmed V and J ends, which lost 1 base and 3 bases, there was a span of 3 bases. Germline CDR1 and CDR2: KGHSH and LQKENI. This CDR3 has 12 residues. The CDR3 is CASSPQDTEAFF. DNA of the CDR3: TGTGCCAGCTCACCACAGGACACTGAAGCTTTCTTT.

The J gene is TRBJ1-2, the V gene TRBV12-3 or TRBV12-4; 7 positions match TRBD1. J was trimmed by 7 bases and V by 6 bases; bases with no gene match: 11. This CDR3 region has 14 residues. The chain's CDR3 is CASRVDRASAGYTF. The CDR3 DNA follows: TGTGCCAGCAGAGTCGACAGGGCAAGTGCTGGCTACACCTTC.

This chain joins TRBV10-3 and TRBJ1-1; 7 bases agree with TRBD1. Losses at the gene ends were 10 bases for V and 0 bases for J; bases not matched to a gene: 11. The CDR3 is made up of 15 amino acids. Per the germline V gene, CDR1 is ENHRY and CDR2 is SYGVKD. The CDR3 is CATAGTVALNTEAFF. The CDR3 region has the DNA TGTGCCACCGCCGGGACAGTAGCTTTGAACACTGAAGCTTTCTTT.

This clonotype was detected ten times or more. The J gene is TRBJ2-5, the V gene TRBV20-1, with 7 bases aligning to TRBD1. CDR3 length equals 13 residues. With 5 bases clipped from V and 5 bases from J, the junction kept 8 bases outside the gene matches. Germline V gene data show CDR1 as DFQATT and CDR2 as SNEGSKA (reference sequence). The CDR3 here is CSAPTGRGETQYF. The CDR3 DNA reads TGCAGTGCTCCGACAGGGCGCGGGGAGACCCAGTACTTC.

V usage is TRBV7-8 and J usage is TRBJ1-5; 7 nucleotides line up with TRBD1. The J call may be faulty, since TRBJ2-3 better matches the DNA end. From germline, CDR1 is SGHVS and CDR2 FQNEAQ. The CDR3 length is 17 residues. The CDR3 region has the DNA TGTGCCAGCAGCTTAGTGTGGGACAGCCACCGTTATCAGCCTCAGTATTTT. Protein product: CASSLVWDSHRYQPQYF.

The chain combines TRBV20-1 with TRBJ1-5; no clear D. The CDR3 spans 14 residues. The germline gives CDR1 DFQATT, CDR2 SNEGSKA (reference sequence). With 1 base removed from V and 2 bases from J, the gap between germline ends came to 9 bases. As DNA, the CDR3 is TGCAGTGCTAGAGGGGGTATGGGCAATCAGCCCCAGCATTTT. Amino acid sequence: CSARGGMGNQPQHF.

This clonotype was seen a handful of times. V gene TRBV12-5 combines with J gene TRBJ1-1, with D unclear. The CDR3 has 11 residues. The ends were cut back, 2 bases at V and 8 bases at J, with 6 bases in the middle. Germline CDR1 reads LGHNT; CDR2 reads FRNRAP. The CDR3 reads CASGLLREAFF. CDR3 in DNA: TGTGCTAGTGGTTTGCTCCGGGAAGCTTTCTTT.

This clonotype was counted many times. V usage is TRBV24-1 and J usage is TRBJ2-1, with D unclear. V was cut by 5 bases and J by 7 bases, with 11 bases left in between. Germline values: CDR1 KGHDR, CDR2 SFDVKD. This CDR3 is built from 13 residues. CDR3 sequence reads: CATSGDTLNEQFF. The CDR3 DNA follows: TGTGCCACCAGTGGCGACACTCTTAATGAGCAGTTCTTC.

This clonotype was detected many times. The V gene is TRBV18, the J gene TRBJ2-7, with D unclear. Trimming shortened V by 6 bases and J by 2 bases, and 17 bases separated the two germline ends. Germline CDR1 is KGHSH and CDR2 is LQKENI. This CDR3 has 15 residues. The chain's CDR3 is CASSPSRQSTYEQYF. In DNA, the CDR3 is TGTGCCAGCTCCCCGTCGAGGCAGAGCACCTACGAGCAGTACTTC.

This clonotype came up many times. V and J are TRBV29-1 and TRBJ1-1, with D perhaps matching TRBD1 (6 bases). CDR3 size: 15 residues. V lost 6 bases and J lost 4, with 21 bases in between. Germline CDR1 reads SQVTM; CDR2 reads ANQGSEA. CDR3 loop: CSVAPGGRGATEAFF. The CDR3 DNA follows: TGCAGCGTAGCCCCGGGGGGCCGTGGAGCCACTGAAGCTTTCTTT.

This clonotype was seen ten or more times. The rearrangement joins TRBV20-1 to TRBJ2-7, with D possibly being TRBD2 (6 bases). CDR1 and CDR2 (germline): DFQATT, SNEGSKA (reference sequence). V was clipped by 6 bases and J by 1 base, with 7 bases between them. CDR3 length equals 11 residues. The CDR3 bases are TGCAGTGCACGGGAGTCCTACGAGCAGTACTTC. Protein sequence: CSARESYEQYF.

The J gene is TRBJ1-2, the V gene TRBV3-1; D not resolved. CDR3 length equals 11 residues. The V and J ends lost 8 bases and 7 bases respectively, with 11 bases between them. The germline V gene encodes CDR1 LGHDT and CDR2 YNNKEL (reference sequence). The chain's CDR3 is CASQDHGGYTF. CDR3 nucleotides: TGTGCCAGCCAGGACCACGGTGGCTACACCTTC.

This clonotype showed up many times. In DNA form, the CDR3 reads TGCGCCAGCAGCTCGGGGGACGTCGGGGCCAGGTACTTC. This encodes CASSSGDVGARYF. V usage is TRBV5-1 and J usage is TRBJ2-4; D may be TRBD2 (6 bases). Trimming took off 3 bases at V and 15 bases at J, with 19 bases between the two ends. Germline loops: CDR1 SGHRS, CDR2 YFSETQ. This CDR3 has 13 amino acids.

This clonotype came up many times. The rearrangement joins TRBV20-1 to TRBJ1-5; D is ambiguous. Trimming shortened V by 5 bases and J by 1 base, and 6 bases separated the two germline ends. CDR1 and CDR2 from the germline V gene are DFQATT and SNEGSKA (reference sequence). CDR3 length equals 12 residues. The CDR3 region is CSARGSNQPQHF. The CDR3 DNA sequence: TGCAGTGCTCGGGGAAGCAATCAGCCCCAGCATTTT.

This CDR3 is CASSLGTVAAGELFF. For the CDR3, the DNA is TGCGCCAGCAGCCTCGGAACCGTAGCGGCTGGGGAGCTGTTTTTT. J is TRBJ2-2 and V is TRBV5-1; possible D gene TRBD2, 6 bases. Germline V CDR1 and CDR2: SGHRS, YFSETQ. CDR3 length equals 15 residues. Trimming removed 4 bases from V and 8 bases from J, with 18 bases in between.

The chain is built from TRBV5-4 and TRBJ2-5; D uncertain. The germline V gene encodes CDR1 SGHNT and CDR2 YYREEE (reference sequence). This CDR3 is built from 14 residues. The ends were cut back, 0 bases at V and 7 bases at J, with 13 bases in the middle. The DNA of the CDR3 is TGTGCCAGCAGCTTGGTTAACGACGGCGGGACCCAGTACTTC. Encoded protein: CASSLVNDGGTQYF. Full variable domain (missing parts from reference TRBV5-4 and TRBJ2-5): ETGVTQSPTHLIKTRGQQVTLRCSSQSGHNTVSWYQQALGQGPQFIFQYYREEENGRGNFPPRFSGLQFPNYSSELNVNALELDDSALYLCASSLVNDGGTQYFGPGTRLLVL.

This chain uses TRBV4-2 with TRBJ2-1, with D possibly called TRBD1 or TRBD2 (6 bases each). The CDR3 contains 17 residues. The V end was cut by 0 bases, the J end by 1 base, with 13 bases between. Germline V CDR1 and CDR2: LGHNA, YNFKEQ. The CDR3 sequence: CASSQDRGGRSYNEQFF. CDR3 DNA sequence: TGTGCCAGCAGCCAAGATAGAGGGGGGCGATCCTACAATGAGCAGTTCTTC.

This clonotype has at least ten counts. The chain has TRBV20-1 and TRBJ1-4; D may be TRBD1 (5 bases). The CDR3 runs to 14 residues. V lost 1 base, J lost 2 bases, and 8 bases lay in between. Germline CDR1 reads DFQATT; CDR2 reads SNEGSKA (reference sequence). The DNA of the CDR3 is TGCAGTGCTAGAGGCAGGGCCACTAATGAAAAACTGTTTTTT. This codes for CSARGRATNEKLFF.

V usage is TRBV9 and J usage is TRBJ2-2; 9 positions agree with TRBD1. The CDR3 runs 17 residues. With 0 bases clipped from V and 2 bases from J, the junction kept 5 bases outside the gene matches. CDR1 is SGDLS and CDR2 is YYNGEE in the germline V gene. CDR3: CASSVGGQGKNTGELFF. The DNA of the CDR3 is TGTGCCAGCAGCGTAGGAGGACAGGGGAAAAACACCGGGGAGCTGTTTTTT. The whole variable domain, remainder taken from reference TRBV9 and TRBJ2-2, is DSGVTQTPKHLITATGQRVTLRCSPRSGDLSVYWYQQSLDQGLQFLIQYYNGEERAKGNILERFSAQQFPDLHSELNLSSLELGDSALYFCASSVGGQGKNTGELFFGEGSRLTVL.

This clonotype showed up many times. This rearrangement joins TRBV7-9 to TRBJ1-5; the match to TRBD1 covers 9 bases. The CDR3 sequence is 15 residues long. Germline V lookup: CDR1 SEHNR, CDR2 FQNEAQ (reference sequence). The V and J ends lost 5 bases and 4 bases, in that order; junction bases with no gene match: 6. The CDR3 loop is CASSRTGDGNQPQHF. CDR3 nucleotides: TGTGCCAGCAGCCGGACAGGGGACGGTAATCAGCCCCAGCATTTT.

This clonotype showed up many times. The chain joins TRBV20-1 to TRBJ2-7; a possible D gene is TRBD2 (6 bases). V lost 6 bases, J lost 2 bases, and 20 bases lay in between. The V gene's germline CDR1 is DFQATT and CDR2 SNEGSKA (reference sequence). The CDR3 contains 15 residues. CDR3 coding DNA: TGCAGTGCCGGCAGCGGAGCCCCGGGGGCCTACGAGCAGTACTTC. Encoded protein: CSAGSGAPGAYEQYF.

This clonotype is categorized as medium-sized. The rearrangement links TRBV27 to TRBJ1-2; D not resolved. The CDR3 length is 13 residues. V shed 4 bases and J shed 0 bases, with 6 bases lying between them. Germline V gene data show CDR1 as MNHEY and CDR2 as SMNVEV (reference sequence). The CDR3 protein is CASSWTPNYGYTF. As DNA, the CDR3 is TGTGCCAGCAGTTGGACCCCTAACTATGGCTACACCTTC.

This clonotype was counted ten times or more. V usage is TRBV5-1 and J usage is TRBJ1-4; D unresolved. CDR1 and CDR2 from the germline V gene are SGHRS and YFSETQ. The CDR3 sequence is 14 residues long. Trimming removed 4 bases from V and 5 bases from J, with 12 bases in between. CDR3 DNA: TGCGCCAGCAGCCCCGGAGCCCTGAATGAAAAACTGTTTTTT. Translating gives CASSPGALNEKLFF.